This TCR beta chain was sequenced in a study of T-cell reconstitution after alpha-beta-depleted transplantation in children. V was pared by 5 bases and J by 3 bases, with 6 bases of the junction left unmatched. This CDR3 has 14 residues. Germline CDR1 SGHVS, CDR2 FNYEAQ. Using unique molecular identifiers, the investigators prepared the TCRbeta library. TCRdb redid the calling of the PCR reads with MiXCR, one entry per CDR3 protein. The sample shows about 400,000 distinct CDR3 sequences, over 20% of them seen only once. Ten or more counts support this clonotype. The sequence came from a human donor who donated a stem cell graft to a child with acute myeloid leukemia. The source was PBMCs from the stem cell graft donor, collected from the stem cell graft. The chain recombines TRBV7-6 with TRBJ1-1, with 7 bases fitting TRBD1. Here the CDR3 DNA reads TGTGCCAGCAGCAGACAGGGTGCCCACACTGAAGCTTTCTTT. Translation: CASSRQGAHTEAFF.